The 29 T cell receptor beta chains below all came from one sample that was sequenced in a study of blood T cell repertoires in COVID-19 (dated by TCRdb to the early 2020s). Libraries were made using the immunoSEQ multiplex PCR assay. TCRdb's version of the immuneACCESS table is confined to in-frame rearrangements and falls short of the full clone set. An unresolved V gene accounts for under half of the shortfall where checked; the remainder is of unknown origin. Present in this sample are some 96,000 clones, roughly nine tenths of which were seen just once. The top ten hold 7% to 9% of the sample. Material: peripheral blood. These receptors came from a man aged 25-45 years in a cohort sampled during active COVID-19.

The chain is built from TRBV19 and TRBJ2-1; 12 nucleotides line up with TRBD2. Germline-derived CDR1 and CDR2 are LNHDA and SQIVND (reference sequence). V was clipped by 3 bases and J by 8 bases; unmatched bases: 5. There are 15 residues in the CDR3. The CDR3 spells CASSITSGGIDEQFF. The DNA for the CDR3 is TGTGCCAGTAGTATTACTAGCGGGGGGATCGATGAGCAGTTCTTC.

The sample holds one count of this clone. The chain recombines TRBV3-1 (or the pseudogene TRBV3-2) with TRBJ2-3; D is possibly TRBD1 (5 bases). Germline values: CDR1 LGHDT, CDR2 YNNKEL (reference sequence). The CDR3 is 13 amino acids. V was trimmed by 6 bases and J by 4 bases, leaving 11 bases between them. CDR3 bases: TGTGCCAGCAGAAATACAGGCTCAGATACGCAGTATTTT. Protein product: CASRNTGSDTQYF.

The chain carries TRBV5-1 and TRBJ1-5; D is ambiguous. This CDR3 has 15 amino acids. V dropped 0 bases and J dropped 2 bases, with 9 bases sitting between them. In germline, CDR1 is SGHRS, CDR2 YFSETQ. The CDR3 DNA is TGCGCCAGCAGCTTGGCCGGAGGTGGCAATCAGCCCCAGCATTTT. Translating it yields CASSLAGGGNQPQHF.

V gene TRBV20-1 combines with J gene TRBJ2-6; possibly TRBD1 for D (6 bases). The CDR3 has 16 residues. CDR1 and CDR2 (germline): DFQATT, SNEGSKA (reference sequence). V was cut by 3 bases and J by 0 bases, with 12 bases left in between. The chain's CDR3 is CSASGQGSSGANVLTF. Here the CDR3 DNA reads TGCAGTGCTAGTGGGCAGGGGAGCTCTGGGGCCAACGTCCTGACTTTC.

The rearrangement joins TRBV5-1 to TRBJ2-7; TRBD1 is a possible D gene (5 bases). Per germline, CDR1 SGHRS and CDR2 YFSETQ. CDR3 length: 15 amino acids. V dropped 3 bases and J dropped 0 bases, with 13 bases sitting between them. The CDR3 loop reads CASSSGAYSSYEQYF. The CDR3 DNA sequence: TGCGCCAGCAGCTCTGGGGCTTATAGCTCCTACGAGCAGTACTTC. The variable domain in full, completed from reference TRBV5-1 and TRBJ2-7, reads KAGVTQTPRYLIKTRGQQVTLSCSPISGHRSVSWYQQTPGQGLQFLFEYFSETQRNKGNFPGRFSGRQFSNSRSEMNVSTLELGDSALYLCASSSGAYSSYEQYFGPGTRLTVT.

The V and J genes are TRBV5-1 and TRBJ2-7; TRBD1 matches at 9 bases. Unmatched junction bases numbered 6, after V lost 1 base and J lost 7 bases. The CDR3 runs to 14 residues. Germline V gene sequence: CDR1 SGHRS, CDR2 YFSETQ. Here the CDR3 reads CASSLRQGGREQYF. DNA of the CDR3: TGCGCCAGCAGCTTGAGACAGGGGGGGAGAGAGCAGTACTTC.

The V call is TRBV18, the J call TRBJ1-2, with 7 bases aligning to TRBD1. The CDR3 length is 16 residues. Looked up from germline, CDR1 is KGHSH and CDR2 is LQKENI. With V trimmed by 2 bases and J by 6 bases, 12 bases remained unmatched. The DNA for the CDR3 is TGTGCCAGCTCACCAATATCGGAAAGACAGGGCCATGGCTACACCTTC. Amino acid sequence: CASSPISERQGHGYTF.

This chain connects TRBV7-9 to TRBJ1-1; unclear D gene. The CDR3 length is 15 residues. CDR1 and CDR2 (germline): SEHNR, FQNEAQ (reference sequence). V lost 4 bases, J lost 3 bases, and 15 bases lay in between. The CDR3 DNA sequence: TGTGCCAGCAGCTCTGGAACCAGGCTGGACACTGAAGCTTTCTTT. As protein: CASSSGTRLDTEAFF.

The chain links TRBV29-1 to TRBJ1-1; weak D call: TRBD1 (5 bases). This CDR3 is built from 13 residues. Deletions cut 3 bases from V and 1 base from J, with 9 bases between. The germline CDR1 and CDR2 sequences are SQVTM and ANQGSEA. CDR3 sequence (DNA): TGCAGCGTTGAGGACACGCCGAACACTGAAGCTTTCTTT. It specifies CSVEDTPNTEAFF.

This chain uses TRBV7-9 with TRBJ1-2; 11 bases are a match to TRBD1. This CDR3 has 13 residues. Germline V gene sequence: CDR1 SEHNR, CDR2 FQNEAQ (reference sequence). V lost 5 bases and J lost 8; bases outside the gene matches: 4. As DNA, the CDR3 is TGTGCCAGCAGCCGTGGGACAGGGGGAGGCTACACCTTC. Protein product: CASSRGTGGGYTF.

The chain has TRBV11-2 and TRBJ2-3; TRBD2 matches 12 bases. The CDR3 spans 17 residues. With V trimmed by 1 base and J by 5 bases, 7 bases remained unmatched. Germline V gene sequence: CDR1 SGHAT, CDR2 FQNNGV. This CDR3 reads CASSLASGGAGGDTQYF. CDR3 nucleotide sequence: TGTGCCAGCAGCTTAGCTAGCGGGGGGGCCGGTGGAGATACGCAGTATTTT.

The CDR3 protein is CASSLGGRDGYTF. CDR3 DNA: TGTGCCAGCAGCTTAGGGGGCAGGGATGGCTACACCTTC. The V gene is TRBV5-4, the J gene TRBJ1-2; 7 bases map to TRBD1. Trimming cost V 2 bases and J 6 bases; bases outside gene matches: 4. The CDR3 runs 13 residues. In germline, CDR1 is SGHNT, CDR2 YYREEE (reference sequence).

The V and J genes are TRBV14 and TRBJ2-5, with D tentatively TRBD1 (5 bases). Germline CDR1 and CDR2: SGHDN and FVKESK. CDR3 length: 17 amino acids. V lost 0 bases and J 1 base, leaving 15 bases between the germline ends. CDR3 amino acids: CASSQERQKTFQETQYF. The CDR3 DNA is TGTGCCAGCAGCCAAGAGAGACAGAAAACCTTCCAAGAGACCCAGTACTTC. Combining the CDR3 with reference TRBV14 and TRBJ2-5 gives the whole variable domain EAGVTQFPSHSVIEKGQTVTLRCDPISGHDNLYWYRRVMGKEIKFLLHFVKESKQDESGMPNNRFLAERTGGTYSTLKVQPAELEDSGVYFCASSQERQKTFQETQYFGPGTRLLVL.

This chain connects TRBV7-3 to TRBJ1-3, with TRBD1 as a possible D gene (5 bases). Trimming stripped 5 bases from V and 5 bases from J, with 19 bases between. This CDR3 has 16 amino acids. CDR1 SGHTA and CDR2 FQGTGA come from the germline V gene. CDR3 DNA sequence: TGTGCCAGCAGCCCGCCTCCAGGCAGGGTCCGAAACACCATATATTTT. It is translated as CASSPPPGRVRNTIYF.

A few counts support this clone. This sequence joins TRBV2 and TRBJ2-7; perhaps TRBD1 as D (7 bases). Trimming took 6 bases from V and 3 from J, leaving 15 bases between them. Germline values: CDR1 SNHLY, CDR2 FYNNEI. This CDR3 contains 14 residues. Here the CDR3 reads CASSGGAGGYEQYF. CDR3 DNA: TGTGCCAGCAGCGGAGGGGCAGGGGGCTACGAGCAGTACTTC.

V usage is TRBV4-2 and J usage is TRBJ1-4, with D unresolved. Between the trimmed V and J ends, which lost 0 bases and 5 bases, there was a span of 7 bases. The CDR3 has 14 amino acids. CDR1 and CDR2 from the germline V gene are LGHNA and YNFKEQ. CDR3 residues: CASSQDAGNEKLFF. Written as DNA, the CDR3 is TGTGCCAGCAGCCAAGATGCAGGAAATGAAAAACTGTTTTTT.

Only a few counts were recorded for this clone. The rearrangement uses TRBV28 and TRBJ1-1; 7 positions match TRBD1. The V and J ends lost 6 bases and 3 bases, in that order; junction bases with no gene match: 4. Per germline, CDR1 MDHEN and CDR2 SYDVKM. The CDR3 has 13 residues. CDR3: CASRDRVDTEAFF. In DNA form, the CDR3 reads TGTGCCAGCAGAGACAGGGTAGACACTGAAGCTTTCTTT.

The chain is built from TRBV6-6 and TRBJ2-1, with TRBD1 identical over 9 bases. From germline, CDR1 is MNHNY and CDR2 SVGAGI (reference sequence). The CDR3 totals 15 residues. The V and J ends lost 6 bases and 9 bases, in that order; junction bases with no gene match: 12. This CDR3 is CASSQPGQGPREQFF. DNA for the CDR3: TGTGCCAGCAGCCAACCGGGACAGGGACCTCGTGAGCAGTTCTTC.

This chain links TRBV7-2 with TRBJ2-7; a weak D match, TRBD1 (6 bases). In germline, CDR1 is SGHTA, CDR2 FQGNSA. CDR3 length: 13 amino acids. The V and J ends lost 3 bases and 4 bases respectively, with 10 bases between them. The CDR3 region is CASSFGQSYEQYF. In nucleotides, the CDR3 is TGTGCCAGCAGCTTTGGACAGTCTTACGAGCAGTACTTC.

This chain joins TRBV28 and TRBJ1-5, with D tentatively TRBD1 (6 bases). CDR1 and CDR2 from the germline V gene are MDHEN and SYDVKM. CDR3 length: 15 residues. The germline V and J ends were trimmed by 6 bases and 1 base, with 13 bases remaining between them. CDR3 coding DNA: TGTGCCAGCAGGGCCGGGACACCCAGCAATCAGCCCCAGCATTTT. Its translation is CASRAGTPSNQPQHF.

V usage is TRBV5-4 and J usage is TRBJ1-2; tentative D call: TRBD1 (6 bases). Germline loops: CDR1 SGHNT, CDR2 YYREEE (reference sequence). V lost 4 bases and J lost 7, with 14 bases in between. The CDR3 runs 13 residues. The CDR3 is CASSPYGQTGYTF. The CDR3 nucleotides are TGTGCCAGCAGCCCGTACGGACAGACTGGCTACACCTTC.

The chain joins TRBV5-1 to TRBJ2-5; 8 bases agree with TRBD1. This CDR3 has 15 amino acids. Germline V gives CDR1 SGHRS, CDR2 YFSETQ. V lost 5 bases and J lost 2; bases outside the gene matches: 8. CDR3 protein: CASRGGQGPQETQYF. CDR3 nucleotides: TGCGCCAGCAGAGGAGGACAGGGCCCGCAAGAGACCCAGTACTTC.

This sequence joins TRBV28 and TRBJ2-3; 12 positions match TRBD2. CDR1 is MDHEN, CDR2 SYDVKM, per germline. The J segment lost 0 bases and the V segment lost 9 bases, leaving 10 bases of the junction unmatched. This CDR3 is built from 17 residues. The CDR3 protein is CASVPSGGVTSTDTQYF. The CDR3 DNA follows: TGTGCCAGTGTACCTAGCGGGGGGGTAACTAGCACAGATACGCAGTATTTT.

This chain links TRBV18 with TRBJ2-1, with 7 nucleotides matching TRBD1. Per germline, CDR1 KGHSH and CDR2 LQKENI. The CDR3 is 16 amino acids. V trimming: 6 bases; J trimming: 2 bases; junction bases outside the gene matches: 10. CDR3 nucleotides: TGTGCCAGCTCCCTAGACAGGGACCTAACCTACAATGAGCAGTTCTTC. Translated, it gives CASSLDRDLTYNEQFF. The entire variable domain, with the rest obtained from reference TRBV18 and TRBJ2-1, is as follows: NAGVMQNPRHLVRRRGQEARLRCSPMKGHSHVYWYRQLPEEGLKFMVYLQKENIIDESGMPKERFSAEFPKEGPSILRIQQVVRGDSAAYFCASSLDRDLTYNEQFFGPGTRLTVL.

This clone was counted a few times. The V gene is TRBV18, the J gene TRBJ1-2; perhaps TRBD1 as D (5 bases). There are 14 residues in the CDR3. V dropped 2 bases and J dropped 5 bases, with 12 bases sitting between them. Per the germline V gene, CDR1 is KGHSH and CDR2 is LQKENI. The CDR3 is CASSPGAGPYGYTF. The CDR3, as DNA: TGTGCCAGCTCACCAGGGGCAGGGCCTTATGGCTACACCTTC. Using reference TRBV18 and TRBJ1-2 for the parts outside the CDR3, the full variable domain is NAGVMQNPRHLVRRRGQEARLRCSPMKGHSHVYWYRQLPEEGLKFMVYLQKENIIDESGMPKERFSAEFPKEGPSILRIQQVVRGDSAAYFCASSPGAGPYGYTFGSGTRLTVV.

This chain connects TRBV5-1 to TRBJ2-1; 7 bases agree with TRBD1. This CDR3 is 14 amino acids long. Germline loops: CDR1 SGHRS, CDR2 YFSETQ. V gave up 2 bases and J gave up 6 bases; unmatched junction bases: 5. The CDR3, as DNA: TGCGCCAGCAGCTTCCCGACAGGGAGCAATGAGCAGTTCTTC. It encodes CASSFPTGSNEQFF.

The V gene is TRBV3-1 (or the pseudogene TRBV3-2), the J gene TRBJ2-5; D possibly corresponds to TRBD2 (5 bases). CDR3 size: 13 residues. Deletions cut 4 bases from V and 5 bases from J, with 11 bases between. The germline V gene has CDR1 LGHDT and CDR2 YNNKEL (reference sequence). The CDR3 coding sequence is TGTGCCAGCAGCCGCCGCCCGGGGGAGACCCAGTACTTC. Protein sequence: CASSRRPGETQYF.

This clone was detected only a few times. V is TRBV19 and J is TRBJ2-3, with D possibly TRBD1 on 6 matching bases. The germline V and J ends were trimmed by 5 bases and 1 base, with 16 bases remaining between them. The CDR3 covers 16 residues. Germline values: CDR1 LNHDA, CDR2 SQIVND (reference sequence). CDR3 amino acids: CASSDGTLGGTDTQYF. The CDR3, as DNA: TGTGCCAGTAGTGATGGGACACTCGGGGGCACAGATACGCAGTATTTT.

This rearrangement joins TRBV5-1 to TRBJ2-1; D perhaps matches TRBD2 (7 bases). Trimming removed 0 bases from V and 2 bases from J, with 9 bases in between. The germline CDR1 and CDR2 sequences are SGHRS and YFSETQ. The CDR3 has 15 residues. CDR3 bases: TGCGCCAGCAGCTTGGAGGGGGGGCCCTACAATGAGCAGTTCTTC. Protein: CASSLEGGPYNEQFF.